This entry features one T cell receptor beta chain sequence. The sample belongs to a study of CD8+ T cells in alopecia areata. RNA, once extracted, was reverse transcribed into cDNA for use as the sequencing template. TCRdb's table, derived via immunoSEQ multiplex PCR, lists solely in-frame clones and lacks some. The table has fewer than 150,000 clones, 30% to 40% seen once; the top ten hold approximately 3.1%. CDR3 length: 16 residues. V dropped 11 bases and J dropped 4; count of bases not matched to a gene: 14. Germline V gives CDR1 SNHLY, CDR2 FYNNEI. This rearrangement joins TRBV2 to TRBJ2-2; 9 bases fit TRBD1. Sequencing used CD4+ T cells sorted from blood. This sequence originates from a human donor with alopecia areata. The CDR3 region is CAVRQWGTGFTGELFF. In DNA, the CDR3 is TGTGCCGTCCGTCAATGGGGGACAGGGTTCACCGGGGAGCTGTTTTTT.